This T cell receptor beta chain is drawn from a study of T cells in Graves' hyperthyroidism and ophthalmopathy. At the level of the study: It was at initial diagnosis, before any treatment, that peripheral blood was collected.

Per the germline V gene, CDR1 is SGHAT and CDR2 is FQNNGV. The length of the CDR3 is 16 residues. After removal of 3 bases from V and 11 bases from J, the junction contained 10 bases not matched to a gene. Researchers took RNA transcripts and amplified the TCR beta CDR3 regions from them. RT-PCR in the first round (using the HTBI primer set) targeted the TCR CDR3. TCRdb passed the multiplex PCR reads through MiXCR, listing each CDR3 protein once. The data show roughly 420,000 distinct CDR3 sequences, 15% to 17% seen once. The PBMCs were sourced from fresh peripheral blood (around 9.3 ml). The sequence was collected from a woman under 30 with Graves' hyperthyroidism. This chain joins TRBV11-2 and TRBJ1-6, with 10 bases that match TRBD1. Sequences were obtained from blood. The CDR3 DNA follows: TGTGCCAGCAGCTTTATCTCGGGACAGGGGCCGCCACCCCTCCACTTT. Translation: CASSFISGQGPPPLHF.